This T cell receptor beta chain is from a study of glioma-infiltrating T cells. Whole-study results and caveats: Tissue-blood divergence was below expectation in non-neoplastic patients, above in gliomas.

Per the germline V gene, CDR1 is MGHRA and CDR2 is YSYEKL. This CDR3 has 14 residues. V was pared by 3 bases and J by 1 base, with 9 bases between. About this clonotype: Its specificity is unknown.

The iRepertoire nested amplicon-rescue multiplex PCR amplified TCR alpha and beta CDR3s from RNA. TCRdb re-called the multiplex PCR reads through MiXCR, storing one row per CDR3 protein. The sample contains about 200,000 distinct CDR3 sequences, over 30% of which appear only once. The sequencing input was glioma tissue, nonneoplastic brain tissue, or PBMCs (not recorded which). The rearrangement joins TRBV4-1 to TRBJ2-5, with D uncertain. The sequence came from a human donor with low-grade glioma or glioblastoma, undergoing nonglioma brain surgery, or in good health (not recorded which). CDR3 region: CASSHTDTQETQYF. The CDR3 DNA is TGCGCCAGCAGCCACACCGACACCCAAGAGACCCAGTACTTC.